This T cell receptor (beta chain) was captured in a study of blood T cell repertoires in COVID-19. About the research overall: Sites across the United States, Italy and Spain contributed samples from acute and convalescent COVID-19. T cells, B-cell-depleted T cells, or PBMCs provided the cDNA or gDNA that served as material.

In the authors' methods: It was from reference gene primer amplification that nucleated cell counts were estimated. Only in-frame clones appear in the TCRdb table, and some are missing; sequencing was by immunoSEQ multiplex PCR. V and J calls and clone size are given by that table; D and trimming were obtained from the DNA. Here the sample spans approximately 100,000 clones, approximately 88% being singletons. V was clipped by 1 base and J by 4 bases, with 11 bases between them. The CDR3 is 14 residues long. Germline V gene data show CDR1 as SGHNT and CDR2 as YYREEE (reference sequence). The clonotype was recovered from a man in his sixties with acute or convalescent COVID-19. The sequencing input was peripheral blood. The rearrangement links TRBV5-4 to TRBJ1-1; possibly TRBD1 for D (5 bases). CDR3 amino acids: CASSLQGGGTEAFF. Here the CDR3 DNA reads TGTGCCAGCAGCTTGCAGGGAGGAGGCACTGAAGCTTTCTTT. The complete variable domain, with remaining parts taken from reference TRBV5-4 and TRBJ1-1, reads ETGVTQSPTHLIKTRGQQVTLRCSSQSGHNTVSWYQQALGQGPQFIFQYYREEENGRGNFPPRFSGLQFPNYSSELNVNALELDDSALYLCASSLQGGGTEAFFGQGTRLTVV.